Listed here are 10 T cell receptor beta chains from one sample, sequenced in a study of liver allograft versus peripheral blood T cells. Overall study context: Liver transplant recipients had T cell receptor repertoires compared between transplanted liver and peripheral blood.

TCRdb fed the reads into MiXCR, producing one record per CDR3 protein. The table includes 5,000 to 6,500 distinct CDR3 sequences, more than 15% detected once. These TCRs come from a human patient who had a liver transplant. A subset of T cells may come from the graft donor.

Relative to its sample, this clonotype is medium-sized. The chain employs TRBV19 and TRBJ2-1, with D perhaps matching TRBD2 (5 bases). The germline gives CDR1 LNHDA, CDR2 SQIVND (reference sequence). There are 11 residues in the CDR3. Trimming stripped 6 bases from V and 10 bases from J, with 10 bases between. The CDR3 is CASSTGYEQFF. The CDR3, as DNA: TGTGCCAGTAGCACGGGGTACGAGCAGTTCTTC.

CDR3 DNA: TGTGCCAGCAGTTTCCCCCCGGGGGGGGGCTACGAGCAGTACTTC. Protein: CASSFPPGGGYEQYF. The chain recombines TRBV28 with TRBJ2-7, with 8 positions matching TRBD2. The CDR3 covers 15 residues. Germline CDR1 is MDHEN and CDR2 is SYDVKM. Trimming removed 3 bases from V and 3 bases from J; junction bases left unmatched: 7.

There are many counts of this clonotype. V gene TRBV20-1 combines with J gene TRBJ1-3; D call uncertain. CDR1 is DFQATT, CDR2 SNEGSKA, per germline (reference sequence). The length of the CDR3 is 14 residues. V shed 0 bases and J shed 0 bases, with 6 bases lying between them. The CDR3 bases are TGCAGTGCTAGAGATCTAGACTCTGGAAACACCATATATTTT. This sequence encodes CSARDLDSGNTIYF.

By share of the sample, this clonotype is medium-sized. The V gene is TRBV19, the J gene TRBJ2-7, with D perhaps matching TRBD2 (6 bases). The CDR3 has 15 amino acids. Trimming removed 0 bases from V and 6 bases from J, with 15 bases in between. CDR1 and CDR2 from the germline V gene are LNHDA and SQIVND (reference sequence). This CDR3 is CASSIDSGELGEQYF. Here the CDR3 DNA reads TGTGCCAGTAGTATAGATTCGGGGGAACTGGGCGAGCAGTACTTC.

Details on this clonotype: A clone one base away is much larger, so this may be a read error. CDR3 protein: CASKIQAEETQYF. The CDR3 DNA is TGTGCCAGCAAGATACAAGCGGAAGAGACCCAGTACTTC. The chain couples TRBV27 to TRBJ2-5, with D possibly being TRBD2 (5 bases). V was trimmed by 7 bases and J by 3 bases, leaving 12 bases between them. CDR1 is MNHEY, CDR2 SMNVEV, per germline (reference sequence). This CDR3 spans 13 amino acids.

This clonotype was counted many times. The chain carries TRBV27 and TRBJ2-3, with 12 bases that match TRBD2. The CDR3 consists of 15 residues. Germline V gene data show CDR1 as MNHEY and CDR2 as SMNVEV (reference sequence). The trim removed 8 bases at V and 3 bases at J, leaving 6 bases unmatched. The CDR3 protein is CASSTGTSGTDTQYF. The CDR3 DNA reads TGTGCCAGCTCAACCGGGACTAGCGGGACAGATACGCAGTATTTT.

This sequence joins TRBV27 and TRBJ2-7, with D tentatively TRBD1 (6 bases). This CDR3 has 16 amino acids. Between the trimmed V and J ends, which lost 5 bases and 0 bases, there was a span of 17 bases. The germline CDR1 and CDR2 sequences are MNHEY and SMNVEV (reference sequence). This CDR3 is CASSETGPTISYEQYF. CDR3 nucleotides: TGTGCCAGCAGTGAGACAGGCCCCACCATCTCCTACGAGCAGTACTTC.

In this sample, this clonotype turned up many times. The chain combines TRBV27 with TRBJ1-2, with 7 positions matching TRBD1. Looked up from germline, CDR1 is MNHEY and CDR2 is SMNVEV (reference sequence). CDR3 length equals 12 residues. Trimming at V came to 5 bases and at J to 5 bases, leaving 2 bases not matched to a gene. The CDR3 region is CASSTTGYGYTF. CDR3 DNA sequence: TGTGCCAGCAGTACGACAGGGTATGGCTACACCTTC.

J is TRBJ1-3 and V is TRBV6-5; 7 nucleotides line up with TRBD1. Looked up from germline, CDR1 is MNHEY and CDR2 is SVGAGI. The CDR3 consists of 15 residues. Germline trimming cut 5 bases from V and 0 bases from J; bases unmatched to any gene: 4. CDR3 nucleotide sequence: TGTGCCAGCAGTCTACAGGGGTTCTCTGGAAACACCATATATTTT. Its translation is CASSLQGFSGNTIYF.

The gene calls are TRBV9 and TRBJ2-7; D possibly matches TRBD1 or TRBD2 (5 bases each). The germline gives CDR1 SGDLS, CDR2 YYNGEE. The CDR3 spans 15 residues. V shed 3 bases and J shed 3 bases, with 16 bases lying between them. The CDR3 DNA is TGTGCCAGCAGCGCAACCGGGACCCATGGCTACGAGCAGTACTTC. Encoded protein: CASSATGTHGYEQYF.